Below, one T cell receptor beta chain is given with its context. The repertoire was sequenced with immunoSEQ multiplex PCR; TCRdb's copy has only in-frame clones and lacks some. This table holds about 300,000 clones, about 88% found once. The data were taken from a study of blood T cell repertoires in COVID-19. Background on the study: Sources were T cells, B-cell-depleted T cells, or PBMCs; the material itself was cDNA or gDNA.

Germline values: CDR1 SGHDT, CDR2 YYEEEE. CDR3 size: 15 residues. The junction had 8 bases not matched to a gene; V was cut back by 3 bases and J by 7 bases. The chain couples TRBV5-6 to TRBJ2-1; 9 nucleotides match TRBD2. The sequencing input was peripheral blood. The clonotype originates from a human donor with COVID-19, enrolled during active disease. The donor label of this sample is uncertain. CDR3 amino acids: CASSYRLADRNEQFF. In DNA, the CDR3 is TGTGCCAGCAGCTACAGACTAGCGGACCGGAATGAGCAGTTCTTC.